The source of this T cell receptor beta chain is a study of blood T cells in healthy people across ages (dated by TCRdb to 2014 to 2015). A note on the overall study: In model experiments, roughly one uniquely barcoded TCR beta cDNA molecule per two T cells was captured by template switching. Age-related changes in TCR beta repertoire diversity were measured in the study by deep sequencing normalized with unique cDNA molecular identifiers. The donors were divided into four age groups: young (average around 17 years), middle-aged (approximately 39), aged (approximately 62) and long-lived (roughly 86). The study analyzed two additional independent replicas of 1 million unique cDNA reads from the same blood draw for two donors, one aged 18 to 30 and one aged 80 or older. Broad study findings and their caveats: Because the CMV infection status of the donors was unknown, age-related changes in expanded clonotypes may potentially have been confounded. Since profiling was done on bulk unsorted PBMCs, naive and antigen-experienced compartments could not be conclusively compared. Total diversity estimates from one million sequenced T cells were considered lower bounds and underestimates. As age increased, observed TCR beta diversity per million T cells dropped in a roughly linear way, and a significant reduction was already evident by age around 41. Compared with the aged group, the long-lived group had more naive CD4+ T cells, fewer expanded clones and increased TCR diversity, suggesting age selection. A strong correlation was found between observed TCR beta diversity and the percentage of naive T cells measured by flow cytometry.

Libraries were prepared through 5' RACE. TCRdb lists the instrument as Illumina HiSeq 2500. A second about 7 to 12 cycle PCR used a sample-barcoded 5' primer and a J-beta primer mix. Each TCR beta cDNA molecule received a unique molecular identifier from a template-switch 5' adaptor carrying 12 random nucleotides. At least 3 million CDR3-containing paired-end reads were obtained from each sample. All of the RNA was converted into first-strand cDNA using the Mint cDNA synthesis kit, with a TRBC-specific oligonucleotide serving as the primer. Following uracil-DNA glycosylase treatment, a first 18-cycle PCR with universal primers M1SS and BC2_uni_R was performed on all cDNA. From the authors' description of their analysis: Normalization of each sample was performed by random selection of 1 million high-quality reads, each carrying a distinct molecular identifier. Reads sharing molecular identifiers were discarded rather than binned into consensus sequences. MiTCR, with a Q25 quality threshold and the strictest error-elimination algorithm, was used for CDR3 identification, clonotype clustering and error correction. A nonparametric unseen species model with Euler transformation was used to estimate a lower bound on total TCR beta diversity. Clones were called with MiXCR by TCRdb after fastp trimmed the public reads at Q25, and only in-frame beta chains were retained. Every CDR3 protein is listed once, alongside the most common genes and DNA of its rows. The V and J calls and clone size are TCRdb's, not the authors'. The sample table contains 700,000 to 900,000 distinct CDR3 sequences; only one count was recorded for under 30% of them. The top ten clonotypes cover over 2.5% of the sample.

The roughly 39 donors, aged about 6 to 95 years, were systemically healthy Caucasian individuals from Russia. Approximately 9 milliliters of peripheral blood were collected from each donor into EDTA-treated Vacutainer tubes. Ficoll-Paque density-gradient centrifugation was used to isolate PBMCs, with at least 6 million per sample. Trizol reagent was used to extract total RNA from the PBMCs, yielding at least 5.5 micrograms per sample. For every donor, flow cytometry on a PBMC aliquot measured the percentage of naive CD45RAhigh/CD27high T cells. In the case of this clonotype: This receptor's antigen is unknown. Qualities for individual bases were not recorded, and no much larger clone is one base off.

Spanning cysteine to phenylalanine, the CDR3 consists of 15 amino acids. Kept here is only the CDR3 DNA, which spans 45 bases and is read in frame from base 1. Reading the germline V gene (reference sequence) gives CDR1 MNHNY and CDR2 SVGAGI. This sample was shared with a second study, whose subject was T cells of mothers and their children. The second study also describes: The donors were nine systemically healthy Caucasian individuals, made up of three mothers and their six children. cDNA synthesis used all of the extracted RNA, with approximately 1.6 ug of RNA in each 15 ul reaction. In the second PCR, the M1S primer introduced both the sample barcodes and 2-4 random nucleotides. Over 8.5 million TCR beta CDR3 reads were obtained for each mother, and some 3 million reads were obtained for each child. Thymic selection shapes the output of TCR recombination in a similar way in related and unrelated pairs, and inherited differences have a minor effect. Related mother-child pairs always showed normalized repertoire overlap that was slightly higher than in unrelated mother-child pairs, though the difference was never significant. With a sensitivity of about 100 clones per million clonotypes, no persistent microchimeric T cell clones were detected. Deep NGS was used in the study to compare the TCR beta repertoires of mothers and children and to look for features that separate related mother-child pairs from unrelated individuals. The mean age was around 40 +/- 4 years for the mothers and approximately 11 +/- 4 years for the children. After adapter ligation with NEBNext reagents, the libraries were sequenced on Illumina HiSeq 2000 with 100+100 nt paired-end reads. To prevent cross-contamination, the mother and child libraries were prepared a month apart and were sequenced in separate runs. For each donor, somewhere between about 450,000 and 2,000,000 distinct TCR beta clonotypes were identified. Naive TCR beta clonotypes were estimated from low-frequency clonotypes matched to each donor's FACS-determined naive share, without sorting.

This TCR came from a boy aged 10-17 years in good health. Here the chain combines TRBV6-6 and TRBJ2-5, with the D call perhaps TRBD1 or TRBD2, as 5 bases match in each case. The J call may be faulty, since TRBJ2-7 better matches the DNA end. The specimen was blood. The DNA reads as follows: TGTGCCAGCAGTCCCTTCCGGGGCCACTCCTACGAGCAGTACTTC. The translation is CASSPFRGHSYEQYF.